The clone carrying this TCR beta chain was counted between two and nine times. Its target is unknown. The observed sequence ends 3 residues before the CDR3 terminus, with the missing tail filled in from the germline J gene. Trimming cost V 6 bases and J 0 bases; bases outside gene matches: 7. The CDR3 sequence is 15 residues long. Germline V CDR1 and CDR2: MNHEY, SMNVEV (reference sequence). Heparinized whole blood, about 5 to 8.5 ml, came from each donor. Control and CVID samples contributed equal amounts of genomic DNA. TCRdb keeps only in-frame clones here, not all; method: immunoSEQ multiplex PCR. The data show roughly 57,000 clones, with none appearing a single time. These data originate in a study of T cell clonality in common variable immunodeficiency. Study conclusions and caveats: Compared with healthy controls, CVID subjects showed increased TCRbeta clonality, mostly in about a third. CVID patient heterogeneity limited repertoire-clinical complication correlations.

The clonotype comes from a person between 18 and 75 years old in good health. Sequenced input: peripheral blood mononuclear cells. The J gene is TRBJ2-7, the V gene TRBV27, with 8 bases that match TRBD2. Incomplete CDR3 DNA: TGTGCCAGCAGGCCCAGCGGGAGAACCTCCTACGAG. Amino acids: CASRPSGRTSYE. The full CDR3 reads CASRPSGRTSYEQYF.